The rows below give T cell receptor beta chains drawn from one sample of a study of blood T cell repertoires in COVID-19. TCRdb keeps only in-frame clones here, not all; method: immunoSEQ multiplex PCR. The data contain 50,000 to 65,000 clones, under 85% of them seen just once; the ten biggest clones take up 28%. Sequenced: peripheral blood. The receptors stem from a woman over 75 with acute or convalescent COVID-19. The CDR3 runs from the conserved cysteine through the conserved F or W. D genes are given only for firm matches. Size is stated for part of the rows, as once, few or many counts, or as a class when the clone is expanded.

j_call | clone_size | d_call | v_call | cdr3_nt | cdr3_aa
TRBJ2-7 | NA | TRBD1 | TRBV2 | TGTGCCAGCAGTGAAATCGTCCAGGGGGTTTTGGACTTC | CASSEIVQGVLDF
TRBJ1-2 | NA | TRBD1 | TRBV9 | TGTGCCAGCAGCGTAGATGTTTCAGGGGGCATGGAGGGCTACACCTTC | CASSVDVSGGMEGYTF
TRBJ2-3 | NA | NA | TRBV27 | TGTGCCAGCAGTTTATCGCGGAGCGCAGATACGCAGTATTTT | CASSLSRSADTQYF
TRBJ2-1 | NA | NA | TRBV7-2 | TGTGCCAGCAGCTTAGCGGGGAGGGGGTACAATGAGCAGTTCTTC | CASSLAGRGYNEQFF
TRBJ2-5 | NA | TRBD2 | TRBV7-9 | TGTGCCAGCAGCTTGGGACTAGCGGGGGAGACGGAGACCCAGTACTTC | CASSLGLAGETETQYF
TRBJ1-6 | few | NA | TRBV12-1 | TGTGCCAGCAGCGCTCGCGGTGGGACAGGGGGATTTTCACCCCTCCACTTT | CASSARGGTGGFSPLHF
TRBJ1-5 | NA | TRBD1 | TRBV4-1 | TGCGCCAGCAGGCGACAGGGACGGGGCAATCAGCCCCAGCATTTT | CASRRQGRGNQPQHF
TRBJ1-4 | NA | NA | TRBV15 | TGTGCCACCAGCGGGGGGGGCGGGAATGAAAAACTGTTTTTT | CATSGGGGNEKLFF
TRBJ2-1 | NA | TRBD2 | TRBV19 | TGTGCCAGTAGTGTCACTTGGGGGCTAGCGGGCTTCCTCTCCTACAATGAGCAGTTCTTC | CASSVTWGLAGFLSYNEQFF
TRBJ1-6 | NA | TRBD1 | TRBV2 | TGTGCCAGCAAATCCGGGACAGGGAGAAATTCACCCCTCCACTTT | CASKSGTGRNSPLHF
TRBJ1-4 | NA | NA | TRBV11-2 | TGTGCCAGCAGCTTTCCGCCGCAGAATGAAAAACTGTTTTTT | CASSFPPQNEKLFF
TRBJ2-6 | once | TRBD1 | TRBV5-5 | TGTGCCAGCAGCTCGGGGGACAGGGGTTTTGCGGCCAACGTCCTGACTTTC | CASSSGDRGFAANVLTF
TRBJ1-2 | NA | TRBD1 | TRBV6-2/TRBV6-3 | TGTGCCAGCAGTTATCCAGACAGGGGAAGTGGCTACACCTTC | CASSYPDRGSGYTF
TRBJ2-3 | NA | NA | TRBV7-3 | TGTGCCAGCAGCTTTCGGGGAACAGATACGCAGTATTTT | CASSFRGTDTQYF
TRBJ1-4 | NA | TRBD1 | TRBV28 | TGTGCCCTAGGGCAGGGGGCAACTAATGAAAAACTGTTTTTT | CALGQGATNEKLFF
TRBJ2-7 | NA | TRBD1 | TRBV27 | TGTGCCAGCAGTTTACAGGGGGCGCCCGAGCAGTACTTC | CASSLQGAPEQYF
TRBJ2-1 | NA | NA | TRBV19 | TGTGCCAGTAGACCCGACAGCACTTCCTACAATGAGCAGTTCTTC | CASRPDSTSYNEQFF
TRBJ2-3 | few | NA | TRBV29-1 | TGCAGCGTCCATAGCGCAGATACGCAGTATTTT | CSVHSADTQYF
TRBJ2-2 | NA | TRBD2 | TRBV5-4 | TGTGCCAGCAGCTCCGGACTAGCGGGAGTATCTCCCGGGGAGCTGTTTTTT | CASSSGLAGVSPGELFF
TRBJ2-3 | few | TRBD2 | TRBV2 | TGTGCCAGCACACACCGAGCGGGAACCACAGATACGCAGTATTTT | CASTHRAGTTDTQYF
TRBJ2-7 | NA | TRBD2 | TRBV5-1 | TGCGCCAGCAGCGCACTAGCGGGAGGCCTCTACGAGCAGTACTTC | CASSALAGGLYEQYF
TRBJ2-3 | NA | NA | TRBV6-5 | TGTGCCAGCAGAACAGACAGAGGAGATACGCAGTATTTT | CASRTDRGDTQYF
TRBJ1-2 | NA | TRBD1 | TRBV27 | TGTGCCAGCAGTCGGACGGGACAGGGGGATGGCTACACCTTC | CASSRTGQGDGYTF
TRBJ2-3 | once | NA | TRBV7-2 | TGTGCCAGCAGCTTAGCGGGACAAATCACAGATACGCAGTATTTT | CASSLAGQITDTQYF
TRBJ1-1 | NA | NA | TRBV6-5 | TGTGCCAGCAGCCCCAGCGGTCGGGCCAAGAGTGAAGCTTTCTTT | CASSPSGRAKSEAFF
TRBJ2-7 | once | NA | TRBV7-9 | TGTGCCAGCAGCCTAGTAGGACAGCAATACGAGCAGTACTTC | CASSLVGQQYEQYF
TRBJ1-1 | NA | NA | TRBV5-1 | TGCGCCAGCAGCTTGGACACCACGAACACTGAAGCTTTCTTT | CASSLDTTNTEAFF
TRBJ2-2 | NA | NA | TRBV6-2/TRBV6-3 | TGTGCCAGCAGTCCAACAGGGCCGGGGACCGGGGAGCTGTTTTTT | CASSPTGPGTGELFF
TRBJ2-3 | NA | TRBD2 | TRBV7-2 | TGTGCCAGCACCCCTCCCCGGGCGGGAGTGGATACGCAGTATTTT | CASTPPRAGVDTQYF
TRBJ1-2 | few | TRBD1 | TRBV15 | TGTGCCACCAGCAGAGACCCCCGGACAGGAAGTAACTATGGCTACACCTTC | CATSRDPRTGSNYGYTF
TRBJ2-7 | NA | NA | TRBV29-1 | TGCAGCGGGGGGGACGGGGGTTTAAACGAGCAGTACTTC | CSGGDGGLNEQYF
TRBJ2-3 | NA | NA | TRBV6-2/TRBV6-3 | TGTGCCAGCAGTTATTTTGGGAGAGGGACAGATACGCAGTATTTT | CASSYFGRGTDTQYF
TRBJ2-7 | NA | NA | TRBV19 | TGTGCCAGTAGTCCCCGGACTAACTCCTACGAGCAGTACTTC | CASSPRTNSYEQYF
TRBJ2-5 | few | NA | TRBV30 | TGTGCCTGGAGTGCGCAAGAGGGAGAGACCCAGTACTTC | CAWSAQEGETQYF
TRBJ1-1 | NA | TRBD1 | TRBV4-1 | TGCGCCAGCAGCCAAGACCCACAGGGGGTAAGAGCTTTCTTT | CASSQDPQGVRAFF
TRBJ2-1 | few | NA | TRBV19 | TGTGCCAGTAGTAGCCCGGGACATAATACAAAAGAGCAGTTCTTC | CASSSPGHNTKEQFF
TRBJ2-1 | NA | TRBD1 | TRBV5-3 | TGTGCCAGAAGACGGGACAGCGACAATGAGCAGTTCTTC | CARRRDSDNEQFF
TRBJ2-1 | few | NA | TRBV2 | TGTGCCAGCAGTGAGTTCCTCGGGGGGCAACTTGAGCAGTTCTTC | CASSEFLGGQLEQFF
TRBJ1-4 | NA | NA | TRBV18 | TGTGCCAGCTCACCACCCGGGGGTGAAAAACTGTTTTTT | CASSPPGGEKLFF
TRBJ2-5 | NA | TRBD1 | TRBV5-1 | TGCGCCAGCAGCACGGACAGGGTTGAGGAGACCCAGTACTTC | CASSTDRVEETQYF
TRBJ2-5 | NA | TRBD1 | TRBV29-1 | TGCAGCGTTGAAGACCTGGGACAGTCCACAAGGACCCAGTACTTC | CSVEDLGQSTRTQYF
TRBJ1-5 | NA | TRBD1 | TRBV28 | TGTGCCAGCAGTTTACGACAGGGGTACAATCAGCCCCAGCATTTT | CASSLRQGYNQPQHF
TRBJ2-1 | NA | NA | TRBV5-1 | TGCGCCAGCAGCCGAGACAGGAATGAGCAGTTCTTC | CASSRDRNEQFF
TRBJ2-5 | NA | NA | TRBV27 | TGTGCCAGCAGTACCTACGGGAGTTGGGGAGAGACCCAGTACTTC | CASSTYGSWGETQYF
TRBJ2-3 | NA | NA | TRBV6-2/TRBV6-3 | TGTGCCAGCAGTTACCGACAGAGCACAGATACGCAGTATTTT | CASSYRQSTDTQYF
TRBJ2-1 | NA | TRBD2 | TRBV24-1 | TGTGCCACCAAGCGGGGGAGCTCCTACAATGAGCAGTTCTTC | CATKRGSSYNEQFF
TRBJ2-1 | NA | TRBD2 | TRBV2 | TGTGCCAGCGGCGGGAGCGCCTCCTACAATGAGCAGTTCTTC | CASGGSASYNEQFF
TRBJ1-1 | NA | TRBD1 | TRBV7-2 | TGTGCCAGCCGTCTACGTAGGACAGGGGATGAAGCTTTCTTT | CASRLRRTGDEAFF
TRBJ2-3 | NA | NA | TRBV7-2 | TGTGCCAGCAGCTTAGGAACGGCTGGGGCTAGCACAGATACGCAGTATTTT | CASSLGTAGASTDTQYF